This TCR beta chain emerged from a study of identical twins. Study results and caveats: The conclusions drew on cross-sectional statistical analysis instead of tracking the same donors.

The donor group consisted entirely of healthy Caucasians. This clonotype was detected ten times or more. What it recognizes is unknown. CDR1 is SGHVS, CDR2 FQNEAQ, per germline. This CDR3 is built from 19 residues. Trimming left V 5 bases short and J 2 bases short, with 25 bases between. Each CDR3 protein is one row after TCRdb ran MiXCR on the 5' RACE reads. The data hold about 280,000 distinct CDR3 sequences, with 8% to 9% observed a single time. These data are also associated with another study on yellow fever vaccine responses in identical twins.

The receptor was isolated from a woman aged 18 to 35 in good health. The J gene is TRBJ2-4, the V gene TRBV7-8; a possible D gene is TRBD1 (5 bases). Sequencing input: memory (CD45RO+) T cells sorted from blood. This CDR3 reads CASSEPEKGLTFSKNIQYF. The CDR3, as DNA: TGTGCCAGCAGCGAGCCGGAGAAGGGGTTGACGTTCTCCAAAAACATTCAGTACTTC.